This paragraph covers one T cell receptor (beta chain) sequence. Antigen: not known. At the DNA level, this CDR3 is encoded by other sequences in the same sample as well. The data stem from a study of cytomegalovirus exposure and HLA in healthy donors. Per the germline V gene, CDR1 is SQVTM and CDR2 is ANQGSEA. CDR3 size: 11 residues. Between the trimmed V and J ends, which lost 4 bases and 5 bases, there was a span of 8 bases. Regarding the study as a whole: It was 150 to 200 TCR beta chains that were listed as cytomegalovirus-associated. According to a subsequent analysis, TCR clusters from the first cohort were inclined to appear together in the 130 or so validation repertoires. Both high specificity and high sensitivity reportedly marked the classifier's diagnosis of cytomegalovirus status. Rarity marked most TCR sequences, yet some public TCRs occurred in many donors.

The table came from immunoSEQ multiplex PCR; TCRdb's copy has only in-frame clones and leaves some out. The table has 150,000 to 200,000 clones, around four fifths seen once. The genes are TRBV29-1 and TRBJ2-5, with D possibly being TRBD1 (5 bases). This receptor was taken from a man aged 25-45 years in good health and CMV-seropositive. Material for sequencing was PBMCs. The CDR3: CSVGGEETQYF. The CDR3 DNA sequence: TGCAGCGTTGGGGGCGAGGAGACCCAGTACTTC. The entire variable domain, with the rest obtained from reference TRBV29-1 and TRBJ2-5, is as follows: SAVISQKPSRDICQRGTSLTIQCQVDSQVTMMFWYRQQPGQSLTLIATANQGSEATYESGFVIDKFPISRPNLTFSTLTVSNMSPEDSSIYLCSVGGEETQYFGPGTRLLVL.